Each of the 15 T cell receptor beta chains below was sequenced from the same sample in a study of T cells in Graves' hyperthyroidism and ophthalmopathy. TCR beta CDR3 region amplification was performed from RNA transcripts. HTBI primers were the set used in a first-round RT-PCR of the TCR CDR3. MiXCR, applied by TCRdb to the multiplex PCR reads, yields one record per CDR3 protein. The table shows roughly 700,000 distinct CDR3 sequences, with less than 15% occurring only once. The material sequenced was blood. The receptors stem from a young woman with Graves' hyperthyroidism.

This clonotype was picked up many times. V gene TRBV6-1 combines with J gene TRBJ1-1; D ambiguous. The germline gives CDR1 MNHNS, CDR2 SASEGT. The V end was cut by 6 bases, the J end by 2 bases, with 13 bases between. This CDR3 contains 14 residues. The CDR3 region has the DNA TGTGCCAGCAGGTCGGGCAGGATTAACACTGAAGCTTTCTTT. The encoded protein is CASRSGRINTEAFF.

This clonotype was found a few times. V gene TRBV20-1 combines with J gene TRBJ1-2, with 10 bases lining up with TRBD1. V lost 1 base, J lost 11 bases, and 7 bases stayed unmatched. The CDR3 extends over 13 amino acids. The germline V gene has CDR1 DFQATT and CDR2 SNEGSKA (reference sequence). CDR3 DNA: TGCAGTGCTAGAGTCGAGGGACAGGGGTCTTACACCTTC. Translated: CSARVEGQGSYTF.

This clonotype was counted many times. The rearrangement links TRBV15 to TRBJ2-1, with D perhaps TRBD2 (5 bases). Germline V gene sequence: CDR1 LNHNV, CDR2 YYDKDF (reference sequence). V was pared by 5 bases and J by 2 bases, with 25 bases between. This CDR3 has 19 amino acids. CDR3 protein: CATSGVVDFPLRTYNEQFF. Written as DNA, the CDR3 is TGTGCCACCAGCGGGGTCGTGGACTTCCCTTTAAGGACCTACAATGAGCAGTTCTTC.

The chain carries TRBV14 and TRBJ1-2; D is ambiguous. The CDR3 covers 13 residues. V was shortened by 0 bases and J by 5 bases, with 7 bases between the two germline ends. The V gene's germline CDR1 is SGHDN and CDR2 FVKESK. The CDR3: CASSQEFEYGYTF. As DNA, the CDR3 is TGTGCCAGCAGCCAAGAGTTCGAGTATGGCTACACCTTC.

This chain connects TRBV25-1 to TRBJ2-6; the match to TRBD1 covers 9 bases. The V segment lost 11 bases and the J segment 0 bases; nucleotides outside the gene matches: 14. The CDR3 is made up of 18 amino acids. Germline CDR1 is MGHDK and CDR2 is SYGVNS. CDR3 loop: CASEGTGKVLSGANVLTF. The CDR3 DNA follows: TGTGCCTCGGAGGGGACAGGGAAGGTTCTCTCTGGGGCCAACGTCCTGACTTTC.

This clonotype was counted many times. The V call is TRBV27, the J call TRBJ2-3; 8 nucleotides align to TRBD2. Germline trimming cut 2 bases from V and 4 bases from J; bases unmatched to any gene: 8. The germline gives CDR1 MNHEY, CDR2 SMNVEV (reference sequence). The length of the CDR3 is 16 residues. The CDR3 sequence: CASSLNSAGASDTQYF. CDR3 in DNA: TGTGCCAGCAGTTTAAACTCAGCGGGAGCGTCAGATACGCAGTATTTT.

This clonotype has a handful of counts. The V gene is TRBV24-1, the J gene TRBJ2-2; no firm D call. The CDR3 contains 14 residues. Germline CDR1 KGHDR, CDR2 SFDVKD. The V end was cut by 1 base, the J end by 6 bases, with 8 bases between. Here the CDR3 reads CATSDFQVAGELFF. For the CDR3, the DNA is TGTGCCACCAGTGATTTCCAGGTCGCCGGGGAGCTGTTTTTT.

This clonotype was detected many times. The gene calls are TRBV3-1 and TRBJ1-2; TRBD1 is a possible D gene (6 bases). The V and J ends lost 1 base and 2 bases respectively, with 8 bases between them. The length of the CDR3 is 14 residues. CDR1 is LGHDT, CDR2 YNNKEL, per germline (reference sequence). For the CDR3, the DNA is TGTGCCAGCAGCCAAGTCCAGGGGAACTATGGCTACACCTTC. Its translation is CASSQVQGNYGYTF.

This clonotype was detected ten times or more. The V gene is TRBV7-8, the J gene TRBJ1-1; possible D gene TRBD1, 5 bases. Germline CDR1 is SGHVS and CDR2 is FQNEAQ. This CDR3 region has 14 residues. V lost 2 bases and J lost 4, with 11 bases in between. CDR3 sequence: CASSLSPRGTEAFF. Here the CDR3 DNA reads TGTGCCAGCAGCTTAAGCCCAAGGGGCACTGAAGCTTTCTTT.

This clonotype occurred many times. V is TRBV2 and J is TRBJ2-3; 10 bases are a match to TRBD2. From germline, CDR1 is SNHLY and CDR2 FYNNEI. Trimming took 4 bases from V and 2 from J; bases not matched to a gene: 15. The CDR3 is 19 residues long. CDR3 coding DNA: TGTGCCAGCAGTGCCGAACGTGAGGGTCTAGCGGGAGACACAGATACGCAGTATTTT. Translated, it gives CASSAEREGLAGDTDTQYF.

Ten or more counts support this clonotype. The V call is TRBV11-2, the J call TRBJ2-3; D unresolved. The CDR3 has 15 amino acids. V lost 5 bases and J 0 bases, leaving 12 bases between the germline ends. From germline, CDR1 is SGHAT and CDR2 FQNNGV. CDR3 DNA sequence: TGTGCCAGCAGCCTCATAGATCACAGCACAGATACGCAGTATTTT. It yields the protein CASSLIDHSTDTQYF.

The chain carries TRBV19 and TRBJ1-2; TRBD1 matches at 7 bases. Per the germline V gene, CDR1 is LNHDA and CDR2 is SQIVND (reference sequence). Unmatched junction bases numbered 5, after V lost 5 bases and J lost 2 bases. The CDR3 has 14 residues. CDR3 coding DNA: TGTGCCAGTAGTGTACTGACAGGGAACTATGGCTACACCTTC. Protein: CASSVLTGNYGYTF.

V and J are TRBV28 and TRBJ1-6; D not certain. The CDR3 length is 13 residues. V was clipped by 7 bases and J by 9 bases, with 13 bases between them. Germline assignment: CDR1 MDHEN and CDR2 SYDVKM. The CDR3 coding sequence is TGTGCCAGCACCCCGGACCGAGTTTCACCCCTCCACTTT. Translation gives CASTPDRVSPLHF.

The rearrangement joins TRBV4-3 to TRBJ1-2; D is possibly TRBD1 (5 bases). The CDR3 consists of 15 residues. Germline V gives CDR1 LGHNA, CDR2 YSLEER. V gave up 7 bases and J gave up 8 bases, with 23 bases separating them. Here the CDR3 reads CASIPDLAGTAGYTF. CDR3 nucleotides: TGCGCCAGCATTCCCGACCTCGCCGGGACCGCCGGCTACACCTTC.

The rearrangement links TRBV7-2 to TRBJ1-5; D is possibly TRBD1 (5 bases). Germline CDR1 and CDR2: SGHTA and FQGNSA. The ends were cut back, 1 base at V and 5 bases at J, with 15 bases in the middle. The CDR3 has 16 residues. Here the CDR3 reads CASSLGEGEKHQPQHF. The DNA for the CDR3 is TGTGCCAGCAGCTTAGGAGAAGGGGAGAAGCATCAGCCCCAGCATTTT.